The sequence of this TCR beta chain was determined in a study of immune evolution from preneoplasia to lung adenocarcinoma. Study-wide points: Later-stage lesions seemingly showed higher T cell density and diversity than normal lung. Highest clonality occurred in KRAS-mutant, not EGFR-mutant or double wild-type, nodules. Normal lung had the highest top T cell clone frequencies.

Data came from immunoSEQ multiplex PCR; TCRdb stores just in-frame clones and leaves some out. The repertoire holds roughly 5,000 clones, more than 70% seen once, with 2% to 2.5% in the top ten. A word on this clone: The antigen is unknown.

From germline, CDR1 is MNHEY and CDR2 SVGAGI. The V and J ends lost 2 bases and 2 bases, in that order; junction bases with no gene match: 4. CDR3 size: 16 residues. Each case's diagnosis was confirmed by two pathologists on H&E. This receptor was obtained from a person between 70 and 80 years old with lung adenocarcinoma. The chain is built from TRBV6-5 and TRBJ2-3; 10 positions agree with TRBD2. Sequencing was done on a sample of FFPE atypical adenomatous hyperplasia tissue from the lung. This sample's subset: atypical adenomatous hyperplasia (AAH), lung preneoplasia. CDR3 region: CASSYKGLAYTDTQYF. In nucleotides, the CDR3 is TGTGCCAGCAGTTACAAGGGACTAGCGTACACAGATACGCAGTATTTT.